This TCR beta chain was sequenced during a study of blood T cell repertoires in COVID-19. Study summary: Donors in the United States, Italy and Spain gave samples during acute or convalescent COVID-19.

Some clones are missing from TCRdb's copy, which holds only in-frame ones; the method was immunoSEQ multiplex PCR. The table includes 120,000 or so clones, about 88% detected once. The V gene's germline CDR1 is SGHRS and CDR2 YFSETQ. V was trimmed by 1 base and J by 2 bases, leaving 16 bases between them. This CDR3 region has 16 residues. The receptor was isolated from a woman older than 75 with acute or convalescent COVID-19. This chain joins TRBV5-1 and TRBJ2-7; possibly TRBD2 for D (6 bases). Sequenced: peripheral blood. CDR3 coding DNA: TGCGCCAGCAGCTTGTCGACCGGGAGCAGGGCCTACGAGCAGTACTTC. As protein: CASSLSTGSRAYEQYF.